The rows below give T cell receptor beta chains drawn from one sample of a study of blood T cell repertoires in COVID-19. Clones were sequenced by immunoSEQ multiplex PCR, and TCRdb holds only the in-frame ones, with some missing. Of almost 250,000 clones in the sample, about 82% were seen once. Sample: PBMCs or T cells enriched from blood (not recorded which). The receptors were gathered from a woman in her forties or fifties with acute COVID-19. The CDR3 runs from the conserved cysteine through the conserved F or W. Each record gives: J gene, D gene, clone size, V gene, CDR3 protein, CDR3 DNA. A D gene is named only where the DNA matches it firmly. A clone size is listed for some rows: how often the clone was seen (once, few, many), or a class if it is expanded.

TRBJ1-2 TRBD1 - TRBV4-2 CASSQDAPGGAFYGYTF TGTGCCAGCAGCCAAGATGCGCCAGGGGGCGCCTTCTATGGCTACACCTTC
TRBJ2-2 TRBD1 - TRBV18 CASSPGQGLAGELFF TGTGCCAGCTCACCCGGACAGGGGTTGGCCGGGGAGCTGTTTTTT
TRBJ2-1 TRBD1 few TRBV9 CASSAGGGTGIYNEQFF TGTGCCAGCAGCGCCGGGGGTGGGACAGGTATTTACAATGAGCAGTTCTTC
TRBJ1-6 - - TRBV13 CATTGQYNSPLHF TGTGCCACCACAGGACAGTATAATTCACCCCTCCACTTT
TRBJ1-2 TRBD1 - TRBV7-2 CASSPDRVYGYTF TGTGCCAGCAGCCCTGACAGGGTCTATGGCTACACCTTC
TRBJ1-1 - - TRBV19 CASTGTGGTNTEAFF TGTGCCAGTACGGGGACGGGGGGTACGAACACTGAAGCTTTCTTT
TRBJ2-2 TRBD2 - TRBV19 CATGGLADTGELFF TGTGCCACTGGGGGTCTAGCGGACACCGGGGAGCTGTTTTTT
TRBJ1-5 TRBD1 - TRBV10-3 CAISESTGNQPQHF TGTGCCATCAGTGAGTCGACAGGGAATCAGCCCCAGCATTTT
TRBJ1-4 - once TRBV19 CASSPQGRANEKLFF TGTGCCAGTAGTCCTCAGGGGAGAGCTAATGAAAAACTGTTTTTT
TRBJ1-4 - - TRBV11-2 CASSRDRFSNEKLFF TGTGCCAGCAGCCGAGATAGATTTTCTAATGAAAAACTGTTTTTT
TRBJ1-1 - once TRBV7-2 CASSLGGQATEAFF TGTGCCAGCAGCTTAGGGGGACAAGCCACTGAAGCTTTCTTT
TRBJ1-2 - - TRBV11-2 CASSLFHYGYTF TGTGCCAGCAGCTTGTTCCATTATGGCTACACCTTC
TRBJ1-5 - - TRBV27 CASRGDLNQPQHF TGTGCCAGCAGGGGCGACCTCAATCAGCCCCAGCATTTT
TRBJ1-5 - - TRBV2 CASSQQGQPQHF TGTGCCAGCAGTCAACAGGGTCAGCCCCAGCATTTT
TRBJ2-5 - - TRBV5-1 CASHEGTLRSETQYF TGCGCCAGCCACGAGGGGACTCTAAGGTCAGAGACCCAGTACTTC
TRBJ1-3 - - TRBV30 CAWSVRGASGNTIYF TGTGCCTGGAGTGTCCGGGGAGCATCAGGAAACACCATATATTTT
TRBJ1-4 TRBD1 - TRBV30 CAWTIGDRDEKLFF TGTGCCTGGACCATAGGGGACAGGGATGAAAAACTGTTTTTT
TRBJ2-7 - - TRBV27 CASSPTIIYEQYF TGTGCCAGCAGCCCAACAATAATCTACGAGCAGTACTTC
TRBJ1-5 TRBD1 - TRBV9 CASSPGTGILQPQHF TGTGCCAGCAGCCCCGGGACAGGGATTCTGCAGCCCCAGCATTTT
TRBJ1-1 - - TRBV7-2 CASSSPRVNTEAFF TGTGCCAGCAGCTCGCCGCGCGTGAACACTGAAGCTTTCTTT
TRBJ1-2 TRBD1 - TRBV10-2 CASNDRGRDYGYTF TGCGCCAGCAATGACAGGGGGCGCGACTATGGCTACACCTTC